This T cell receptor (beta chain) was found in a study of CD8 T cells in Susac syndrome. The study used healthy donors as controls matched for age and sex. With 0 bases removed from V and 10 bases from J, the gap between germline ends came to 18 bases. The CDR3 length is 16 residues. The germline CDR1 and CDR2 sequences are LNHNV and YYDKDF (reference sequence). About 0.5 to 1 ug RNA was reverse transcribed with random hexamers. In TCRdb, the immunoSEQ multiplex PCR reads were re-called with MiXCR into one record per CDR3 protein. This sample yields approximately 100,000 distinct CDR3 sequences, of which 92% are seen a single time; about 0.11% belongs to the top ten.

The rearrangement links TRBV15 to TRBJ1-4; D might be TRBD1 (5 bases). The clonotype originates from a human donor in good health. The sample taken for sequencing was CD8+ T cells from PBMCs. CDR3 region: CATSRDRGGPGLKLFF. CDR3 nucleotides: TGTGCCACCAGCAGAGATCGGGGCGGTCCCGGCCTAAAACTGTTTTTT.